This T cell receptor beta chain is from a study of Ad26.COV2.S vaccination and SARS-CoV-2 variants. A remark on this clone: As yet, its antigen is unknown.

Treatment noted: roughly 18 received Ad26.COV2.S at low or high dose, single or two shots; roughly five received placebo; per-sample allocation not given. Day 63 after the first injection of vaccine or placebo was the sampling time. Method: immunoSEQ multiplex PCR; TCRdb's copy keeps in-frame clones and lacks some. The sample lists over 400,000 clones, 90% occurring once. With 5 bases removed from V and 0 bases from J, the gap between germline ends came to 5 bases. CDR1 MNHEY and CDR2 SMNVEV come from the germline V gene (reference sequence). The CDR3 is 13 residues long. Study-level findings and limits: Non-spike TCR breadth showed similarity between vaccine and placebo recipients.

This receptor was taken from a person aged 18-60 years who received the Ad26.COV2.S COVID-19 vaccine or a placebo. The chain joins TRBV27 to TRBJ2-4; D gene ambiguous. Sequencing was performed on peripheral blood, taken in a trial of Ad26.COV2.S vaccine versus placebo. CDR3 coding DNA: TGTGCCAGCAGTCCCTTAGCCAAAAACATTCAGTACTTC. Translation: CASSPLAKNIQYF.